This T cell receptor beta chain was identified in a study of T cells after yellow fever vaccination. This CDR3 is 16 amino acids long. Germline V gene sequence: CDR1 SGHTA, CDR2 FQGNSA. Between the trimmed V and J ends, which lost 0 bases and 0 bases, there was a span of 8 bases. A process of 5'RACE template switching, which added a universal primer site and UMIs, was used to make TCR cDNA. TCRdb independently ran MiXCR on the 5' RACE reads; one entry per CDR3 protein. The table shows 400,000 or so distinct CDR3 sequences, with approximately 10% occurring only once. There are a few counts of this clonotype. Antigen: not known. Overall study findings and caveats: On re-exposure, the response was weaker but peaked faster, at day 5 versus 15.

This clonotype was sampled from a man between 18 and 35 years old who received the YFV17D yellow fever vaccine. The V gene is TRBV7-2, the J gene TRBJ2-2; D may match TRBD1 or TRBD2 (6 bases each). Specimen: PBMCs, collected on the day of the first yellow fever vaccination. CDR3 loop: CASSLAGGPNTGELFF. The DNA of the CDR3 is TGTGCCAGCAGCTTAGCGGGGGGCCCGAACACCGGGGAGCTGTTTTTT.